This T cell receptor beta chain appears in the sequencing data of a study of T cells after yellow fever vaccination. A remark on this clonotype: Its antigen is not known.

The length of the CDR3 is 17 residues. V gave up 1 base and J gave up 4 bases; unmatched junction bases: 7. Germline CDR1 reads LGHNA; CDR2 reads YNFKEQ. Notes on the study in general: Repertoires sorted by FACS could include abundant clonotypes that are contaminants from the bulk population.

Template-switching 5'RACE yielded the TCR cDNA; a universal primer site and UMIs were added in the process. MiXCR was run by TCRdb on the 5' RACE reads, yielding one entry per CDR3 protein. The sample carries just under 600,000 distinct CDR3 sequences, around an eighth recorded once. The TCR comes from a man younger than 40 who received the YFV17D yellow fever vaccine. Sample: PBMCs, taken on the day of the yellow fever booster vaccination. The chain joins TRBV4-2 to TRBJ2-6; 7 bases match TRBD1. DNA for the CDR3: TGTGCCAGCAGCCAAGGGTACAGGGGAGCCGGGGCCAACGTCCTGACTTTC. Amino acids: CASSQGYRGAGANVLTF.